Given below is one TCR beta chain in context. Its antigen is not identified. PCR used 60 Vbeta primers and 13 Jbeta primers. This table comes from immunoSEQ multiplex PCR, and its TCRdb copy is limited to in-frame clones, with some not included. The sample contains roughly 100,000 clones, roughly 15% of which appear only once. The sample belongs to a study of cytomegalovirus exposure and HLA in healthy donors. Germline CDR1 is SGHRS and CDR2 is YFSETQ. The CDR3 spans 16 residues. V shed 0 bases, J shed 3 bases, and the junction held 5 bases outside the gene matches. General study points: TCR beta V segments were, for the most part, productive about 87% or about 30% of the time in an earlier analysis. Certain indistinguishable V segments, among them TRBV6-2 and TRBV6-3, were excluded. As immune exposure information, only CMV serostatus was available. Reported results showed that the classifier diagnosed cytomegalovirus status with high specificity and sensitivity.

The sequence was obtained from a female donor in good health and CMV-seronegative. This rearrangement joins TRBV5-1 to TRBJ2-2, with 7 positions matching TRBD1. The sample was PBMCs. CDR3 residues: CASSLGQGIDTGELFF. The DNA of the CDR3 is TGCGCCAGCAGCTTGGGACAGGGAATCGACACCGGGGAGCTGTTTTTT.